This TCR beta chain came from a study of Ad26.COV2.S vaccination and SARS-CoV-2 variants. Notes on the study in general: Similar non-spike TCR breadth was seen in vaccine and placebo recipients.

Sequencing was performed with immunoSEQ multiplex PCR; in TCRdb, only in-frame clones are kept and a portion is missing. The sample contains a few hundred thousand clones, around 89% of which appear only once. The germline V gene encodes CDR1 LNHDA and CDR2 SQIVND (reference sequence). This CDR3 spans 17 amino acids. Between the trimmed V and J ends, which lost 3 bases and 3 bases, there was a span of 20 bases. Documented treatment: roughly 18 received Ad26.COV2.S at low or high dose, single or two shots; 5 received placebo; per-sample allocation not given. Material that was analyzed had been drawn on day 63 after the first vaccine or placebo injection. This adult donor, from Boston, was 18-55 years old. In regard to this clone: Its target is not known.

Specimen: peripheral blood, collected in a trial of Ad26.COV2.S vaccine versus placebo. This clonotype was obtained from a person between 18 and 59 years old who received the Ad26.COV2.S COVID-19 vaccine or a placebo. The chain couples TRBV19 to TRBJ1-1, with D perhaps matching TRBD1 (5 bases). CDR3 bases: TGTGCCAGTAGTATTACGGGGCGGCAGGGACTGGACACTGAAGCTTTCTTT. This gives the protein CASSITGRQGLDTEAFF. The entire variable domain, with the rest obtained from reference TRBV19 and TRBJ1-1, is as follows: DGGITQSPKYLFRKEGQNVTLSCEQNLNHDAMYWYRQDPGQGLRLIYYSQIVNDFQKGDIAEGYSVSREKKESFPLTVTSAQKNPTAFYLCASSITGRQGLDTEAFFGQGTRLTVV.